Listed here are 15 T cell receptor beta chains from one sample, sequenced in a study of OX40 agonist ivuxolimab in advanced cancers. The assay was immunoSEQ multiplex PCR, and TCRdb's table has in-frame clones only and misses some. Counted here are roughly 100,000 clones, 86% occurring once; the ten biggest clones make up around 5.5%. The source was CD4+ or CD8+ T cells sorted from blood, collected in a trial of the OX40 agonist ivuxolimab. The receptors derive from an adult with an advanced solid tumor such as melanoma, head and neck, liver or kidney cancer.

The chain combines TRBV6-6 with TRBJ2-1; TRBD2 is a possible D gene (5 bases). Trimming left V 7 bases short and J 0 bases short, with 13 bases between. There are 15 residues in the CDR3. Germline loops: CDR1 MNHNY, CDR2 SVGAGI (reference sequence). The CDR3 DNA reads TGTGCCAGCACCAAACGGGGTAGCTCCTACAATGAGCAGTTCTTC. This translates into CASTKRGSSYNEQFF.

The chain recombines TRBV18 with TRBJ1-1; the D gene is possibly TRBD1 (5 bases). Trimming cost V 4 bases and J 8 bases, with 8 bases left between them. Germline assignment: CDR1 KGHSH and CDR2 LQKENI. CDR3 length: 11 amino acids. DNA of the CDR3: TGTGCCAGCTCACTTGGGGGAGAAGCTTTCTTT. Translated, it gives CASSLGGEAFF.

This chain connects TRBV5-1 to TRBJ2-3, with D unclear. CDR1 is SGHRS, CDR2 YFSETQ, per germline. CDR3 size: 13 residues. Trimming took 4 bases from V and 1 from J, leaving 7 bases between them. The CDR3 is CASSVYRTDTQYF. The CDR3 bases are TGCGCCAGCAGCGTCTACCGCACAGATACGCAGTATTTT.

The chain is built from TRBV5-1 and TRBJ2-3, with unresolved D. V was cut by 7 bases and J by 1 base, with 10 bases left in between. Germline CDR1 reads SGHRS; CDR2 reads YFSETQ. The CDR3 has 13 residues. The CDR3 here is CASGLSGTDTQYF. CDR3 bases: TGCGCCAGCGGGCTATCGGGCACAGATACGCAGTATTTT.

The gene calls are TRBV5-1 and TRBJ1-3; D is possibly TRBD1 (6 bases). V was pared by 2 bases and J by 2 bases, with 14 bases between. The CDR3 totals 16 residues. The germline CDR1 and CDR2 sequences are SGHRS and YFSETQ. CDR3 sequence: CASSFEVGAAGNTIYF. DNA of the CDR3: TGCGCCAGCAGCTTCGAAGTGGGGGCGGCTGGAAACACCATATATTTT.

V usage is TRBV5-1 and J usage is TRBJ2-2; D unclear. Germline CDR1 and CDR2: SGHRS and YFSETQ. The CDR3 loop spans 13 amino acids. The V end was cut by 2 bases, the J end by 6 bases, with 8 bases between. The CDR3 region has the DNA TGCGCCAGCAGCTTCTCGGACGCCGGGGAGCTGTTTTTT. It yields the protein CASSFSDAGELFF.

V usage is TRBV2 and J usage is TRBJ1-5; D remains ambiguous. This CDR3 spans 16 amino acids. Trimming took off 1 base at V and 0 bases at J, with 10 bases between the two ends. CDR1 and CDR2 (germline): SNHLY, FYNNEI. The DNA for the CDR3 is TGTGCCAGCAGTGAAGAAGAGGCTGTTAGCAATCAGCCCCAGCATTTT. Its protein is CASSEEEAVSNQPQHF.

The chain recombines TRBV19 with TRBJ2-1, with D perhaps TRBD1 (6 bases). V lost 6 bases, J lost 9 bases, and 12 bases lay in between. Germline V CDR1 and CDR2: LNHDA, SQIVND (reference sequence). There are 12 residues in the CDR3. The CDR3 region is CASSQTRGEQFF. The CDR3 region has the DNA TGTGCCAGTAGCCAGACCAGGGGTGAGCAGTTCTTC.

The chain is built from TRBV6-5 and TRBJ1-2; 9 positions agree with TRBD1. The CDR3 extends over 15 amino acids. The trim removed 5 bases at V and 7 bases at J, leaving 11 bases unmatched. Germline V gives CDR1 MNHEY, CDR2 SVGAGI. The CDR3 bases are TGTGCCAGCAGTCGCCTCTGGGACAGGGCTTCTGGCTACACCTTC. Protein: CASSRLWDRASGYTF.

By share, this clone ranks as medium-sized (0.01 to 0.1%). CDR3 in amino acids: CASQNGNSPLHF. DNA of the CDR3: TGTGCCAGCCAAAACGGGAATTCACCCCTCCACTTT. The rearrangement uses TRBV7-9 and TRBJ1-6; D is ambiguous. Germline-derived CDR1 and CDR2 are SEHNR and FQNEAQ (reference sequence). The CDR3 runs 12 residues. Between the trimmed V and J ends, which lost 8 bases and 7 bases, there was a span of 9 bases.

In its sample, this clone was seen a few times. The J gene is TRBJ1-5, the V gene TRBV2; 8 bases map to TRBD1. The V and J ends lost 6 bases and 13 bases, in that order; junction bases with no gene match: 8. The CDR3 consists of 12 residues. From germline, CDR1 is SNHLY and CDR2 FYNNEI. The CDR3 coding sequence is TGTGCCAGCAGGGAACCAGGGGGCGGTCAGCATTTT. Translating it yields CASREPGGGQHF.

The V call is TRBV11-2, the J call TRBJ2-1; D is undetermined. V was pared by 2 bases and J by 2 bases, with 13 bases between. CDR1 and CDR2 (germline): SGHAT, FQNNGV. This CDR3 is built from 16 residues. The CDR3, as DNA: TGTGCCAGCAGCTTAACCCGAGACTCTACCTACAATGAGCAGTTCTTC. Protein sequence: CASSLTRDSTYNEQFF.

The V and J genes are TRBV30 and TRBJ2-2, with D perhaps assigned TRBD1 or TRBD2 (5 bases each). V was trimmed by 6 bases and J by 5 bases, leaving 13 bases between them. The length of the CDR3 is 13 residues. The germline V gene encodes CDR1 GTSNPN and CDR2 SVGIG (reference sequence). The DNA for the CDR3 is TGTGCCTGCCACCCGTGGGGGACCGGGGAGCTGTTTTTT. As protein: CACHPWGTGELFF.

This sequence joins TRBV5-8 and TRBJ1-1, with 10 bases aligning to TRBD1. Per germline, CDR1 SGHTS and CDR2 YDEGEE. J lost 5 bases, V lost 4 bases, and 5 bases had no gene match. The CDR3 is made up of 14 amino acids. Here the CDR3 DNA reads TGTGCCAGCAGCCGGGACAGGGGTTTGACTGAAGCTTTCTTT. This codes for CASSRDRGLTEAFF. Complete variable domain (other parts from reference TRBV5-8 and TRBJ1-1): EAGVTQSPTHLIKTRGQQATLRCSPISGHTSVYWYQQALGLGLQFLLWYDEGEERNRGNFPPRFSGRQFPNYSSELNVNALELEDSALYLCASSRDRGLTEAFFGQGTRLTVV.

The chain employs TRBV15 and TRBJ2-7, with 10 bases lining up with TRBD1. The CDR3 runs 17 residues. The V gene's germline CDR1 is LNHNV and CDR2 YYDKDF (reference sequence). Trimming removed 4 bases from V and 1 base from J; junction bases left unmatched: 10. The CDR3 loop is CATSTIPGTGDSYEQYF. CDR3 nucleotides: TGTGCCACCAGCACAATCCCCGGGACAGGGGATTCCTACGAGCAGTACTTC.